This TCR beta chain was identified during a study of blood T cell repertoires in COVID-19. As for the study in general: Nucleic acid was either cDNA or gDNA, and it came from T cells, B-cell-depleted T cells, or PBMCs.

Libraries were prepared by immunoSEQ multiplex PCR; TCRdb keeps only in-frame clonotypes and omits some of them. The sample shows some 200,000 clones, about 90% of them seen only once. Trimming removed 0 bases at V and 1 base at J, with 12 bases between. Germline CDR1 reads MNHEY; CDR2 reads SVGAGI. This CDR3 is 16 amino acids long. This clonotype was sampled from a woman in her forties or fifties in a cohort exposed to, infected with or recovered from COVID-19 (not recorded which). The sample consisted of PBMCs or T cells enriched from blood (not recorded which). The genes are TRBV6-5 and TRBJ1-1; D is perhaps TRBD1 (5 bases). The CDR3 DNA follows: TGTGCCAGCAGTTACTCGTCGGGGGAAGCGAACACTGAAGCTTTCTTT. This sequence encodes CASSYSSGEANTEAFF.